The source of this TCR beta chain is a study of neurological immune-mediated disorders. Study-wide results and limits: While HTLV-1-associated myelopathy showed the greatest TCR clonal expansion, multiple sclerosis showed the least, falling below healthy controls.

Between the trimmed V and J ends, which lost 3 bases and 0 bases, there was a span of 12 bases. This CDR3 spans 15 amino acids. Per the germline V gene, CDR1 is SGHTA and CDR2 is FQGNSA. With 10-nucleotide random UMIs included, cDNA was synthesized by 5'RACE. Every sequencing run gave over 170 million TCR-beta sequences, taken from 15-18 subjects. TCRdb passed the 5' RACE reads through MiXCR, listing each CDR3 protein once. The data hold about 71,000 distinct CDR3 sequences, with roughly an eighth observed a single time. This clonotype was seen many times. Its specificity is not known. The time point: longitudinal time-point 1 (baseline). Libraries used 2 million unsorted PBMCs kept frozen in RNAlater.

This receptor was identified in a female donor with HTLV-1-associated myelopathy (HAM/TSP). Material: PBMCs. V and J are TRBV7-2 and TRBJ2-7, with TRBD2 as a possible D gene (5 bases). CDR3 DNA sequence: TGTGCCAGCAGCTTTACCCCGGGAAGCTCCTACGAGCAGTACTTC. This sequence encodes CASSFTPGSSYEQYF.